The 8 T cell receptor beta chains in this list originate from one sample, sequenced in a study of T cell repertoires in cytomegalovirus infection. These receptors lack a known antigen. MiXCR, run by TCRdb on the reads, gives a single entry per CDR3 protein. The sample records more than 90,000 distinct CDR3 sequences, around a tenth being singletons. Sequenced material: PBMCs, sequenced either directly or after in vitro stimulation (not recorded which). These receptors all come from a human donor in good health (CMV status not recorded). Some clones in this sample may be carry-over from other donors' samples.

This clonotype has ten or more counts. The chain couples TRBV6-5 to TRBJ1-3; 7 bases map to TRBD1. Trimming at V came to 6 bases and at J to 0 bases, leaving 8 bases not matched to a gene. Germline lookup yields CDR1 MNHEY and CDR2 SVGAGI. The CDR3 totals 16 residues. In DNA, the CDR3 is TGTGCCAGCAGCCGGGACAGACGTAGCTCTGGAAACACCATATATTTT. Protein: CASSRDRRSSGNTIYF.

The gene calls are TRBV12-3 or TRBV12-4 and TRBJ1-2; D gene uncertain. Trimming took 7 bases from V and 0 from J, leaving 15 bases between them. This CDR3 contains 15 residues. CDR3 bases: TGTGCCAGCACCCCGGGAGGGTCAGCTAACTATGGCTACACCTTC. Its translation is CASTPGGSANYGYTF.

This clonotype occurred many times. V is TRBV5-4 and J is TRBJ2-7, with D perhaps being TRBD1 or TRBD2 (5 bases each). From germline, CDR1 is SGHNT and CDR2 YYREEE (reference sequence). V was pared by 4 bases and J by 2 bases, with 13 bases between. The CDR3 has 14 residues. CDR3 sequence (DNA): TGTGCCAGCAGCCGGGACGGAGATGCCTACGAGCAGTACGTC. Protein: CASSRDGDAYEQYV.

The chain recombines TRBV7-8 with TRBJ1-2, with D possibly being TRBD1 (5 bases). This CDR3 comprises 14 residues. V lost 5 bases, J lost 3 bases, and 13 bases lay in between. Germline CDR1 reads SGHVS; CDR2 reads FQNEAQ. The CDR3 region has the DNA TGTGCCAGCAGCATGACAGCCGACCACTATGGCTACACCTTC. Residues: CASSMTADHYGYTF.

This chain joins TRBV28 and TRBJ2-5, with TRBD1 matching over 7 bases. Trimming at V came to 7 bases and at J to 4 bases, leaving 6 bases not matched to a gene. Germline CDR1 and CDR2: MDHEN and SYDVKM. The length of the CDR3 is 13 residues. The CDR3 DNA reads TGTGCCAGCAACCTTAGGGGGCGAGAGACCCAGTACTTC. Protein sequence: CASNLRGRETQYF.

CDR3 loop: CASSYKPGLAVLYEQYF. Here the CDR3 DNA reads TGTGCCAGCAGTTACAAACCGGGACTAGCGGTCCTCTACGAGCAGTACTTC. This chain joins TRBV6-2 or TRBV6-3 and TRBJ2-7, with 11 bases identical to TRBD2. Germline V gene lookup returns CDR1 MNHEY and CDR2 SVGEGT. This CDR3 spans 17 amino acids. The J segment lost 3 bases and the V segment lost 2 bases, leaving 9 bases of the junction unmatched.

This clonotype was seen repeatedly, ten times or more. The rearrangement links TRBV5-5 to TRBJ1-2, with TRBD1 matching over 12 bases. The CDR3 is made up of 15 amino acids. CDR1 SGHKS and CDR2 YYEKEE come from the germline V gene (reference sequence). The V and J ends lost 4 bases and 6 bases, in that order; junction bases with no gene match: 7. This CDR3 reads CASSRDRGLLDGYTF. The CDR3 DNA reads TGTGCCAGCAGCCGGGACAGGGGGCTTTTGGATGGCTACACCTTC. Together with reference TRBV5-5 and TRBJ1-2, the CDR3 gives the full variable domain: DAGVTQSPTHLIKTRGQQVTLRCSPISGHKSVSWYQQVLGQGPQFIFQYYEKEERGRGNFPDRFSARQFPNYSSELNVNALLLGDSALYLCASSRDRGLLDGYTFGSGTRLTVV.

In its sample, this clonotype was seen many times. This rearrangement joins TRBV7-2 to TRBJ1-1; 8 bases fit TRBD1. CDR3 length equals 14 residues. J was trimmed by 1 base and V by 4 bases; bases with no gene match: 2. From germline, CDR1 is SGHTA and CDR2 FQGNSA. As DNA, the CDR3 is TGTGCCAGCAGCTCACAGGGGGGGAACACTGAAGCTTTCTTT. It specifies CASSSQGGNTEAFF. The full variable domain, in which reference TRBV7-2 and TRBJ1-1 provide the parts outside the CDR3, is GAGVSQSPSNKVTEKGKDVELRCDPISGHTALYWYRQSLGQGLEFLIYFQGNSAPDKSGLPSDRFSAERTGGSVSTLTIQRTQQEDSAVYLCASSSQGGNTEAFFGQGTRLTVV.